Listed below are T cell receptor beta chains from one sample, sequenced in a study of T cells in Graves' hyperthyroidism and ophthalmopathy. MiXCR, run by TCRdb on the multiplex PCR reads, gives a single entry per CDR3 protein. The sample contains about 500,000 distinct CDR3 sequences, roughly 16% of which appear only once. The sample consisted of blood. These receptors were obtained from a woman aged 25 to 39 with Graves' ophthalmopathy. Both conserved end residues are part of each CDR3. Each record gives: V gene, clone size, J gene, CDR3 protein. Size is stated for part of the rows, as once, few or many counts, or as a class when the clone is expanded.

V: TRBV6-9
size: few
J: TRBJ2-4
CDR3: CASSYTRDFSEYF

V: TRBV29-1
size: -
J: TRBJ2-1
CDR3: CSVIRWASGDSEQFF

V: TRBV6-5
size: once
J: TRBJ2-7
CDR3: CASSFGSYGQYF

V: TRBV19
size: -
J: TRBJ2-7
CDR3: CASSSSGTPYEQYF

V: TRBV29-1
size: many
J: TRBJ2-1
CDR3: CSVEDRGHNEQFF

V: TRBV30
size: -
J: TRBJ2-2
CDR3: CAWSVLTGLNTGELFF

V: TRBV6-5
size: -
J: TRBJ1-2
CDR3: CASSYGTNYGYTF

V: TRBV4-3
size: few
J: TRBJ2-1
CDR3: CASSQVLEGWDNEQFF

V: TRBV20-1
size: many
J: TRBJ1-3
CDR3: CSASGPRSGNTIYF

V: TRBV12-3/TRBV12-4
size: few
J: TRBJ2-1
CDR3: CASSRRPSSYNEQFF

V: TRBV5-5
size: many
J: TRBJ2-7
CDR3: CASSLTQEFYEQYF

V: TRBV20-1
size: few
J: TRBJ2-3
CDR3: CRGSRSTDTQYF

V: TRBV5-1
size: many
J: TRBJ1-1
CDR3: CASSLGSSRFEAFF

V: TRBV15
size: -
J: TRBJ2-7
CDR3: CATSRDQGREQYF

V: TRBV15
size: -
J: TRBJ2-7
CDR3: CATSREWGGNEQYF

V: TRBV7-2
size: many
J: TRBJ2-3
CDR3: CASSLDRGGRSTDTQYF

V: TRBV18
size: -
J: TRBJ2-7
CDR3: CASSPEVQWTTRDYEQYF